The 26 T cell receptor beta chains in this list originate from one sample, sequenced in a study of cytomegalovirus exposure and HLA in healthy donors. Researchers ran the PCR with 60 Vbeta and 13 Jbeta primers. Profiling relied on immunoSEQ multiplex PCR, and the TCRdb table lists in-frame clones only, not all of them. The data show about 150,000 clones, with approximately 88% seen just once and over 1.5% held by the top ten. The sample taken for sequencing was PBMCs. All receptors derive from a woman under 30 in good health and CMV-seronegative.

The chain carries TRBV11-2 and TRBJ2-3; TRBD2 matches 8 bases. The trim removed 6 bases at V and 2 bases at J, leaving 19 bases unmatched. Germline V gene sequence: CDR1 SGHAT, CDR2 FQNNGV. The CDR3 sequence is 19 residues long. The chain's CDR3 is CASSLRGGERGRDTDTQYF. CDR3 nucleotide sequence: TGTGCCAGCAGTTTACGGGGCGGGGAGCGGGGGAGGGACACAGATACGCAGTATTTT.

V gene TRBV7-9 combines with J gene TRBJ1-4; D not certain. Germline CDR1 is SEHNR and CDR2 is FQNEAQ (reference sequence). Trimming shortened V by 1 base and J by 8 bases, and 14 bases separated the two germline ends. The CDR3 runs to 15 residues. The CDR3 DNA reads TGTGCCAGCAGCTTAGGGTCAGGCAGCGGGGAAAAACTGTTTTTT. Its protein is CASSLGSGSGEKLFF.

The genes are TRBV6-5 and TRBJ1-1, with 7 nucleotides matching TRBD1. This CDR3 contains 13 residues. In germline, CDR1 is MNHEY, CDR2 SVGAGI. V lost 4 bases to trimming and J lost 14 bases; unmatched junction nucleotides: 13. The CDR3 here is CASSSDRVSLPFF. CDR3 bases: TGTGCCAGCAGTTCAGACAGGGTTTCACTGCCCTTCTTT.

J is TRBJ2-1 and V is TRBV5-1; tentatively, D is TRBD1 (5 bases). V was cut by 0 bases and J by 6 bases, with 16 bases left in between. This CDR3 has 16 residues. The germline CDR1 and CDR2 sequences are SGHRS and YFSETQ. The CDR3: CASSLVIVRTGNEQFF. DNA for the CDR3: TGCGCCAGCAGCTTGGTAATCGTTCGAACAGGCAATGAGCAGTTCTTC.

This rearrangement joins TRBV5-8 to TRBJ2-1; 11 nucleotides agree with TRBD1. From germline, CDR1 is SGHTS and CDR2 YDEGEE. Trimming took 3 bases from V and 4 from J; bases not matched to a gene: 3. This CDR3 contains 15 residues. For the CDR3, the DNA is TGTGCCAGCAGCTCCGGGACAGGGGGGTACAATGAGCAGTTCTTC. Residues: CASSSGTGGYNEQFF.

V and J are TRBV28 and TRBJ1-5; no clear D gene. V gave up 3 bases and J gave up 7 bases, with 13 bases separating them. Germline V lookup: CDR1 MDHEN, CDR2 SYDVKM. This CDR3 has 14 residues. CDR3 DNA sequence: TGTGCCAGCAGTTTTAAGCAGGTCGGACAGCCCCAGCATTTT. Translating gives CASSFKQVGQPQHF.

The rearrangement links TRBV7-2 to TRBJ1-2; 7 nucleotides line up with TRBD1. The V segment lost 2 bases and the J segment 4 bases; nucleotides outside the gene matches: 13. CDR3 length: 17 amino acids. Germline V gene sequence: CDR1 SGHTA, CDR2 FQGNSA. The CDR3 is CASSLLPGLQGVYGYTF. The CDR3 nucleotides are TGTGCCAGCAGCTTACTCCCGGGACTCCAGGGGGTCTATGGCTACACCTTC.

V and J are TRBV11-2 and TRBJ1-2; weak D call: TRBD1 (5 bases). The CDR3 runs to 15 residues. V lost 5 bases, J lost 6 bases, and 19 bases lay in between. Germline lookup yields CDR1 SGHAT and CDR2 FQNNGV. The CDR3 region is CASSHSPGGGDGYTF. The DNA for the CDR3 is TGTGCCAGCAGCCACTCGCCGGGGGGAGGCGATGGCTACACCTTC. The full variable domain, in which reference TRBV11-2 and TRBJ1-2 provide the parts outside the CDR3, is EAGVAQSPRYKIIEKRQSVAFWCNPISGHATLYWYQQILGQGPKLLIQFQNNGVVDDSQLPKDRFSAERLKGVDSTLKIQPAKLEDSAVYLCASSHSPGGGDGYTFGSGTRLTVV.

This chain links TRBV5-8 with TRBJ1-3; no firm D call. This CDR3 comprises 12 residues. Deletions cut 7 bases from V and 0 bases from J, with 5 bases between. The germline gives CDR1 SGHTS, CDR2 YDEGEE. CDR3 bases: TGTGCCAGCCCTTCCTCTGGAAACACCATATATTTT. Its protein product is CASPSSGNTIYF.

There are a few counts of this clone. The rearrangement uses TRBV28 and TRBJ1-6, with D hard to call. Germline lookup yields CDR1 MDHEN and CDR2 SYDVKM. CDR3 length: 14 amino acids. Trimming shortened V by 2 bases and J by 10 bases, and 12 bases separated the two germline ends. The CDR3 reads CASSLRQVKSPLHF. The CDR3 nucleotides read TGTGCCAGCAGTTTAAGGCAGGTTAAATCACCCCTCCACTTT. Together with reference TRBV28 and TRBJ1-6, the CDR3 gives the full variable domain: DVKVTQSSRYLVKRTGEKVFLECVQDMDHENMFWYRQDPGLGLRLIYFSYDVKMKEKGDIPEGYSVSREKKERFSLILESASTNQTSMYLCASSLRQVKSPLHFGNGTRLTVT.

The chain is built from TRBV25-1 and TRBJ1-2; 12 positions match TRBD1. In germline, CDR1 is MGHDK, CDR2 SYGVNS. The ends lost 4 bases at V and 3 bases at J; junction bases unmatched: 6. The CDR3 spans 16 residues. The DNA for the CDR3 is TGTGCCAGCAGTGCCGGGGACAGGGGGCTTCACTATGGCTACACCTTC. Encoded protein: CASSAGDRGLHYGYTF.

V usage is TRBV19 and J usage is TRBJ1-2; TRBD1 aligns across 9 bases. Germline V lookup: CDR1 LNHDA, CDR2 SQIVND (reference sequence). The CDR3 sequence is 14 residues long. J was trimmed by 4 bases and V by 2 bases; bases with no gene match: 2. The CDR3 DNA reads TGTGCCAGTAGTATACCGGGACAGGGCTATGGCTACACCTTC. Translation: CASSIPGQGYGYTF.

The table lists this clone with a count of one. This sequence joins TRBV28 and TRBJ2-5, with D perhaps TRBD1 (5 bases). V was trimmed by 3 bases and J by 4 bases, leaving 15 bases between them. The CDR3 sequence is 15 residues long. The germline gives CDR1 MDHEN, CDR2 SYDVKM. CDR3 nucleotides: TGTGCCAGCAGTTTCCCCGCAGGGAATACAGAGACCCAGTACTTC. This translates into CASSFPAGNTETQYF.

V and J are TRBV11-3 and TRBJ1-5, with D tentatively TRBD1 (5 bases). The germline V gene encodes CDR1 SGHNT and CDR2 YENEEA. The CDR3 extends over 17 amino acids. With 1 base removed from V and 4 bases from J, the gap between germline ends came to 17 bases. The CDR3 DNA reads TGTGCCAGCAGCTTAGGGGGGGGTACGGGCGTGAATCAGCCCCAGCATTTT. It specifies CASSLGGGTGVNQPQHF.

J is TRBJ1-1 and V is TRBV18; 8 nucleotides align to TRBD1. The CDR3 is 12 residues long. V was clipped by 3 bases and J by 11 bases; unmatched bases: 5. Germline lookup yields CDR1 KGHSH and CDR2 LQKENI. CDR3: CASSPGQGGAFF. The DNA of the CDR3 is TGTGCCAGCTCACCCGGACAGGGAGGGGCTTTCTTT.

Regarding this clone: Compared with germline, one end of the junction differs, possibly owing to a read error. This chain uses TRBV7-9 with TRBJ1-1; no definite D call. Germline V CDR1 and CDR2: SEHNR, FQNEAQ (reference sequence). The CDR3 is made up of 10 amino acids. The CDR3 nucleotides read TGTTCCAGCAGCCTCCGAGGGGCTTTCTTT. Encoded protein: CSSSLRGAFF.

This chain connects TRBV27 to TRBJ1-1; D gene ambiguous. V was clipped by 4 bases and J by 4 bases, with 16 bases between them. There are 15 residues in the CDR3. The germline V gene has CDR1 MNHEY and CDR2 SMNVEV (reference sequence). The CDR3 reads CASSSGLYGGTEAFF. DNA of the CDR3: TGTGCCAGCAGTTCCGGCCTTTACGGCGGCACTGAAGCTTTCTTT.

The rearrangement links TRBV19 to TRBJ2-3; 9 bases agree with TRBD2. V was pared by 3 bases and J by 6 bases, with 10 bases of the junction left unmatched. The CDR3 consists of 16 residues. Germline assignment: CDR1 LNHDA and CDR2 SQIVND (reference sequence). The CDR3 bases are TGTGCCAGTAGTATTAGGGCTAGCGGGGCTCGGGATACGCAGTATTTT. It specifies CASSIRASGARDTQYF.

J is TRBJ2-7 and V is TRBV5-6, with D hard to call. The V and J ends lost 2 bases and 3 bases respectively, with 3 bases between them. The CDR3 length is 11 residues. Germline V lookup: CDR1 SGHDT, CDR2 YYEEEE. The CDR3: CASSFYYEQYF. For the CDR3, the DNA is TGTGCCAGCAGCTTCTACTACGAGCAGTACTTC. Together with reference TRBV5-6 and TRBJ2-7, the CDR3 gives the full variable domain: DAGVTQSPTHLIKTRGQQVTLRCSPKSGHDTVSWYQQALGQGPQFIFQYYEEEERQRGNFPDRFSGHQFPNYSSELNVNALLLGDSALYLCASSFYYEQYFGPGTRLTVT.

The chain uses TRBV6-6 and TRBJ1-2; 8 bases are a match to TRBD1. CDR1 is MNHNY and CDR2 is SVGAGI in the germline V gene (reference sequence). The V segment lost 6 bases and the J segment 7 bases; nucleotides outside the gene matches: 10. This CDR3 is 14 amino acids long. CDR3 nucleotide sequence: TGTGCCAGCAGGTCCTCAGGGGGCGAAGGTGGCTACACCTTC. This gives the protein CASRSSGGEGGYTF.

In this sample, this clone turned up a few times. The gene calls are TRBV19 and TRBJ2-1, with 7 positions matching TRBD1. CDR1 is LNHDA, CDR2 SQIVND, per germline (reference sequence). V lost 4 bases and J lost 2; bases outside the gene matches: 8. CDR3 size: 16 residues. This CDR3 reads CASSTSGTATYNEQFF. For the CDR3, the DNA is TGTGCCAGTAGTACATCCGGGACAGCCACCTACAATGAGCAGTTCTTC.

This clone showed up just once. The chain combines TRBV19 with TRBJ1-5; a weak D match, TRBD1 (5 bases). The V end was cut by 11 bases, the J end by 0 bases, with 17 bases between. This CDR3 has 15 residues. Germline V gene data show CDR1 as LNHDA and CDR2 as SQIVND (reference sequence). Here the CDR3 reads CACREGYFSNQPQHF. CDR3 nucleotides: TGTGCCTGTCGGGAGGGGTACTTTAGCAATCAGCCCCAGCATTTT.

The rearrangement links TRBV6-1 to TRBJ2-6, with TRBD1 identical over 9 bases. The CDR3 consists of 18 residues. Germline CDR1 reads MNHNS; CDR2 reads SASEGT. Trimming cost V 4 bases and J 3 bases; bases outside gene matches: 10. The CDR3 DNA sequence: TGTGCCAGCAGTGGAGAGACAGGGGGATGGGGTGGGGCCAACGTCCTGACTTTC. Amino acids: CASSGETGGWGGANVLTF.

The chain is built from TRBV4-1 and TRBJ1-1; no clear D gene. This CDR3 region has 17 residues. Trimming shortened V by 0 bases and J by 6 bases, and 20 bases separated the two germline ends. Germline CDR1 reads MGHRA; CDR2 reads YSYEKL. This CDR3 reads CASSQEAETGEAAEAFF. The DNA for the CDR3 is TGCGCCAGCAGCCAAGAGGCGGAGACCGGGGAGGCCGCTGAAGCTTTCTTT.

Worth noting for this clone: The same CDR3 is also encoded by other DNA sequences in this sample. The chain has TRBV2 and TRBJ1-5, with TRBD1 as a possible D gene (5 bases). V lost 6 bases to trimming and J lost 7 bases, with 10 bases between them. The germline V gene encodes CDR1 SNHLY and CDR2 FYNNEI. The CDR3 sequence is 12 residues long. CDR3 DNA sequence: TGTGCCAGCAGGGGGGAGGGGCAGCCCCAGCATTTT. This translates into CASRGEGQPQHF.

This chain connects TRBV7-3 to TRBJ1-1; TRBD1 is a possible D gene (6 bases). V was trimmed by 1 base and J by 2 bases, leaving 8 bases between them. Germline CDR1 and CDR2: SGHTA and FQGTGA. This CDR3 spans 14 amino acids. Here the CDR3 DNA reads TGTGCCAGCAGCTTAATCAGGGGAAACACTGAAGCTTTCTTT. It specifies CASSLIRGNTEAFF.